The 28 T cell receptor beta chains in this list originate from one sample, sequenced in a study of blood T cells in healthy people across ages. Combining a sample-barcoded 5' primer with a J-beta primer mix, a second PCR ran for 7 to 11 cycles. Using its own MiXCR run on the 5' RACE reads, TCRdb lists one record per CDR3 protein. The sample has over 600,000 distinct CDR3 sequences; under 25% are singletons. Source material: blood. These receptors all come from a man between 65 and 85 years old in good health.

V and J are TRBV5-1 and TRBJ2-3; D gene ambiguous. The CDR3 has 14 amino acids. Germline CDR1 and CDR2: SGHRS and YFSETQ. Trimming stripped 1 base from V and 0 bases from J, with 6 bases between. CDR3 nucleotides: TGCGCCAGCAGCTTGACGGACAGCACAGATACGCAGTATTTT. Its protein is CASSLTDSTDTQYF.

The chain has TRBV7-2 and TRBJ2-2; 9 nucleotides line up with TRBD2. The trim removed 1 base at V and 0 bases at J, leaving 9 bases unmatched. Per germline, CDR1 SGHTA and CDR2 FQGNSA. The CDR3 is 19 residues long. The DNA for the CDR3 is TGTGCCAGCAGCTTAGGGGGCGGGAGGGCCTCCTCGAACACCGGGGAGCTGTTTTTT. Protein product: CASSLGGGRASSNTGELFF.

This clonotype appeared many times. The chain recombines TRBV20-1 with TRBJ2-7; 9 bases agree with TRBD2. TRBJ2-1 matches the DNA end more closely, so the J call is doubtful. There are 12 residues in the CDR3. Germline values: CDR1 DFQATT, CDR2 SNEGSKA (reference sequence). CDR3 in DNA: TGCAGTATAGCGGGAGTCTACAATGAGCAGTTCTTC. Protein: CSIAGVYNEQFF.

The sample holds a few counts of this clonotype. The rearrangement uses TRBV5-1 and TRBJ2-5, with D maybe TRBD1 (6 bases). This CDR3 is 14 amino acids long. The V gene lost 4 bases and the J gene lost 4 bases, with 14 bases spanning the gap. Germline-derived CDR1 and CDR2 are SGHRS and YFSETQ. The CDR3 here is CASSPGDRRETQYF. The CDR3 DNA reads TGCGCCAGCAGCCCTGGCGACAGGCGAGAGACCCAGTACTTC.

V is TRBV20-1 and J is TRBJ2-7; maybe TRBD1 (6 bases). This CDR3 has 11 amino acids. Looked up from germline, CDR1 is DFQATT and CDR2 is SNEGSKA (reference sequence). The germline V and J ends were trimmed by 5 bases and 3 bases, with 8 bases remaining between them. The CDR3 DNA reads TGCAGTGCTCCGGACAGCTACGAGCAGTACTTC. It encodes CSAPDSYEQYF.

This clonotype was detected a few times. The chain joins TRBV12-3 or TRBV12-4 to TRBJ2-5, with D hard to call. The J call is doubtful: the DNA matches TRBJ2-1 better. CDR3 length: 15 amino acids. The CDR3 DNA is TGTGCCAGCAGCCAGACAACACCCCTGGGAAATGAGCAGTTCTTC. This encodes CASSQTTPLGNEQFF.

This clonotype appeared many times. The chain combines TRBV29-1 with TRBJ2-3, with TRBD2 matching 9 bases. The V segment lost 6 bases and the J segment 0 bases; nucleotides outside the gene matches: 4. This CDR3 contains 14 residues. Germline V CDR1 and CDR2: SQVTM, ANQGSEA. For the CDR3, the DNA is TGCAGCGTAGCGGGAGGCACTAGCACAGATACGCAGTATTTT. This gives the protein CSVAGGTSTDTQYF.

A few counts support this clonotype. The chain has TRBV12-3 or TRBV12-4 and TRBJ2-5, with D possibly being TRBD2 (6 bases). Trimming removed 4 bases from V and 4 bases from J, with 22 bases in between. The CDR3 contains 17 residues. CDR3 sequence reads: CASSSLTGTGGGETQYF. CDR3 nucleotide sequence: TGTGCCAGCAGTTCGCTGACCGGGACTGGGGGAGGAGAGACCCAGTACTTC.

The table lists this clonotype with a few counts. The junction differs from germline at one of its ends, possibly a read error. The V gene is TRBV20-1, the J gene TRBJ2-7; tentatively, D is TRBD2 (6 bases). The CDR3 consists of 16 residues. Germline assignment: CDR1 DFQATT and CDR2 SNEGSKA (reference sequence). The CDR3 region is CSARGPDYGLTYEQHF. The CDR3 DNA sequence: TGCAGTGCTAGAGGTCCCGACTACGGACTAACCTACGAGCAGCACTTC.

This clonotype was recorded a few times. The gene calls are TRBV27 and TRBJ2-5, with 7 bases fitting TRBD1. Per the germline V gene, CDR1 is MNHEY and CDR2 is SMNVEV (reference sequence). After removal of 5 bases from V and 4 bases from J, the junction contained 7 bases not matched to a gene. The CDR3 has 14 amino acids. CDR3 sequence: CASSDRVSGETQYF. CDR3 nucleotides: TGTGCCAGCAGTGACAGGGTCTCGGGAGAGACCCAGTACTTC.

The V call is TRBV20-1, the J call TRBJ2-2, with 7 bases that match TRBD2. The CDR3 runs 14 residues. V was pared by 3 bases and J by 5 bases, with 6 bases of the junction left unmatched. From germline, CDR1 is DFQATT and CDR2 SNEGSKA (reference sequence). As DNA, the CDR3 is TGCAGTGCTAGCGGACTAGTACAAACCGGGGAGCTGTTTTTT. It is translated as CSASGLVQTGELFF.

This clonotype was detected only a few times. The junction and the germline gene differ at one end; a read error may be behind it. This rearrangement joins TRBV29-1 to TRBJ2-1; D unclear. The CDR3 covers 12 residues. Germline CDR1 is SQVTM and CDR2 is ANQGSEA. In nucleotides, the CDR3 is TGCAGCGTTGGAGTCCGCTACGATGAGCAGTTCTTC. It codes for CSVGVRYDEQFF.

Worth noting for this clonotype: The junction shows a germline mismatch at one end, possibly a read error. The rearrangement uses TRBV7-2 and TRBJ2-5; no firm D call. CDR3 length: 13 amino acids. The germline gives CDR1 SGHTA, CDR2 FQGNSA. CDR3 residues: CASSFTDTEIQYF. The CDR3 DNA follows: TGTGCCAGCAGCTTCACAGACACCGAGATCCAGTACTTC.

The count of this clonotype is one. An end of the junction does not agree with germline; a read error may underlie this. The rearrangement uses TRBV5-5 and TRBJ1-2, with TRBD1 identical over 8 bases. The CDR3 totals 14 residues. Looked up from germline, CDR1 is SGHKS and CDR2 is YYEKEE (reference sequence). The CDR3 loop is CASSSGTGTRGCTF. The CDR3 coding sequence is TGTGCCAGCAGTTCCGGGACAGGCACACGGGGCTGCACCTTC.

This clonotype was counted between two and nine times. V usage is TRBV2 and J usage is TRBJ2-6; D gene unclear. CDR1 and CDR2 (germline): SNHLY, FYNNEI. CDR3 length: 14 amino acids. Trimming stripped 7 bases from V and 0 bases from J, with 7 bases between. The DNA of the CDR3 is TGTGCCAGCACAAAGGACTCTGGGGCCAACGTCCTGACTTTC. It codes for CASTKDSGANVLTF. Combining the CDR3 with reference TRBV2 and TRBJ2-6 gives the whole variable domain EPEVTQTPSHQVTQMGQEVILRCVPISNHLYFYWYRQILGQKVEFLVSFYNNEISEKSEIFDDQFSVERPDGSNFTLKIRSTKLEDSAMYFCASTKDSGANVLTFGAGSRLTVL.

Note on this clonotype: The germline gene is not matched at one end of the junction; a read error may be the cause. CDR3 nucleotides: TGTGCCAGCAGCGTAGCGGGAGAGACAGATACGCAATATTTT. This encodes CASSVAGETDTQYF. The genes are TRBV9 and TRBJ2-3, with D possibly matching TRBD2 (6 bases). Per germline, CDR1 SGDLS and CDR2 YYNGEE. The CDR3 contains 14 residues.

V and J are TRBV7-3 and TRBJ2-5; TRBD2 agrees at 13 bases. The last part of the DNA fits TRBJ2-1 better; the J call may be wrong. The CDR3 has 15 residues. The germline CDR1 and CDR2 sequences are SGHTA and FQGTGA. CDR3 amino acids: CASSRTSGGGDEQFF. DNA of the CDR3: TGTGCCAGCAGCCGGACTAGCGGGGGAGGAGATGAGCAGTTCTTC.

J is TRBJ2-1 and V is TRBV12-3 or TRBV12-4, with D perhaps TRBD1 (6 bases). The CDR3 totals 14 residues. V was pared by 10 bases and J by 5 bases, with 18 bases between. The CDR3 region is CATRKDSLDNEQFF. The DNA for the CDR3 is TGTGCCACGAGAAAGGACAGCTTAGACAATGAGCAGTTCTTC.

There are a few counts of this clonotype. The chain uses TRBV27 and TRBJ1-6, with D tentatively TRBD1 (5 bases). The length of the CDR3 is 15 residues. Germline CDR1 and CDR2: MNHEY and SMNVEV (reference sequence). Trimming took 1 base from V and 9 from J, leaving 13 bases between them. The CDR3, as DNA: TGTGCCAGCAGTTTATATCGGGGGTCAAGTTCACCCCTCCACTTT. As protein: CASSLYRGSSSPLHF.

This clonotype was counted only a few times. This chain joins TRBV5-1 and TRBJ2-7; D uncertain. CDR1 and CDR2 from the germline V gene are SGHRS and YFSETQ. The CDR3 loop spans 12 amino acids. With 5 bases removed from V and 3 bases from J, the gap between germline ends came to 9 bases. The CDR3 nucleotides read TGCGCCAGCAGAGCCGCCGGCTACGAGCAGTACTTC. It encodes CASRAAGYEQYF.

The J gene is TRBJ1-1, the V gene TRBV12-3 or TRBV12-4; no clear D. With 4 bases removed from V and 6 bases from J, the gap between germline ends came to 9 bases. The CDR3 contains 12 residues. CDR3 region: CASSSADSEAFF. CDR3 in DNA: TGTGCCAGCAGTTCCGCAGATTCTGAAGCTTTCTTT.

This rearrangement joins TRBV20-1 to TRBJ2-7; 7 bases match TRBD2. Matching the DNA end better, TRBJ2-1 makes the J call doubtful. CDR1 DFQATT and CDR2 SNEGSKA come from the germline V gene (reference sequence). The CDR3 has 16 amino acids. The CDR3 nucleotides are TGCAGTGCTAGAGGGGCTTCAAGCGGGAAGAACAATGAGCAGTTCTTC. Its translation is CSARGASSGKNNEQFF.

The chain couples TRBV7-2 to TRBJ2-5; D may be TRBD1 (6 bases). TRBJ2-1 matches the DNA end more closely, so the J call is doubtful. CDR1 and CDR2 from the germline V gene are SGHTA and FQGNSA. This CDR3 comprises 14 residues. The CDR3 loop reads CASSLEGVIYEQFF. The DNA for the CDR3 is TGTGCCAGCAGCTTAGAGGGGGTCATCTATGAGCAGTTCTTC.

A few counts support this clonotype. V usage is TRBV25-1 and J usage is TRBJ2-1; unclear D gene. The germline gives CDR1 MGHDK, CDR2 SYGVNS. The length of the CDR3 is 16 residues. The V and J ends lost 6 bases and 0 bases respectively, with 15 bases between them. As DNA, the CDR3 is TGTGCCAGCAGCCCCCCGGGTAGTGTCTCCTACAATGAGCAGTTCTTC. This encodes CASSPPGSVSYNEQFF.

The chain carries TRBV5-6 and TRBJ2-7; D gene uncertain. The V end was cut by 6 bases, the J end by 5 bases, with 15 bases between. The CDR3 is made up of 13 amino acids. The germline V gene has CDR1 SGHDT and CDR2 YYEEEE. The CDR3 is CASIPLSQDEQYF. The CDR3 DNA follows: TGTGCCAGCATCCCACTGAGCCAAGACGAGCAGTACTTC.

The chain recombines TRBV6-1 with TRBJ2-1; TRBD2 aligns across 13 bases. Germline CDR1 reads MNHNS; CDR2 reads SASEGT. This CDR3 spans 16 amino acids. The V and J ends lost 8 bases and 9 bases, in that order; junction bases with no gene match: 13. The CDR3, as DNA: TGTGCCAGCCTTTTTTTCGGACTAGCGGGAGCCAGTGAGCAGTTCTTC. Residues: CASLFFGLAGASEQFF.

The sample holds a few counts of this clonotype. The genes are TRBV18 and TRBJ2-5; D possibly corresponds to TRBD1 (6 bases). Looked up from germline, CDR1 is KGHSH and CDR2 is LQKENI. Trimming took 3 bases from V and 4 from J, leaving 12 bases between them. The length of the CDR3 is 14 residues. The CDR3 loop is CASSPFRDTETQYF. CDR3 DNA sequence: TGTGCCAGCTCACCGTTCCGGGACACAGAGACCCAGTACTTC.

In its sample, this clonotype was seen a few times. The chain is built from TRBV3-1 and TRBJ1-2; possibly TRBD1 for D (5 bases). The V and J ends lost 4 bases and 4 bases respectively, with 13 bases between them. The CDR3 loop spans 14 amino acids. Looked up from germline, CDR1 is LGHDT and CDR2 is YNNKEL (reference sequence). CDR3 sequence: CASSPEQASYGYTF. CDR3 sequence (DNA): TGTGCCAGCAGCCCCGAACAGGCCAGCTATGGCTACACCTTC.